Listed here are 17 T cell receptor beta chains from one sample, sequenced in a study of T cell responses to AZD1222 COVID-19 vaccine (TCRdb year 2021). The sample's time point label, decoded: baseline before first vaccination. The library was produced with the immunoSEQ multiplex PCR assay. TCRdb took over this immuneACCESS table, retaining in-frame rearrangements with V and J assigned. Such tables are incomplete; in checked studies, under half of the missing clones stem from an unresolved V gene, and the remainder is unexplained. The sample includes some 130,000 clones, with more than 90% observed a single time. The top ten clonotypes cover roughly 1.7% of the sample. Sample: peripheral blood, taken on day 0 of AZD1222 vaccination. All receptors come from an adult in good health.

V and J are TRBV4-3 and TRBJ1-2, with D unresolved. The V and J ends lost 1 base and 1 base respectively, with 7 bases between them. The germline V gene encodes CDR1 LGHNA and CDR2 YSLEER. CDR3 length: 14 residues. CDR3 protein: CASSQAVLNYGYTF. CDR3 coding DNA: TGCGCCAGCAGCCAAGCGGTCCTTAACTATGGCTACACCTTC.

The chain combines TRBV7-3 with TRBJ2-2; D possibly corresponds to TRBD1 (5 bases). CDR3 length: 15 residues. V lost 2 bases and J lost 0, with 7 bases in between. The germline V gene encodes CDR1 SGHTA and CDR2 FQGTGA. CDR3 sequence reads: CASSLDRSNTGELFF. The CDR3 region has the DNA TGTGCCAGCAGCTTAGACAGATCGAACACCGGGGAGCTGTTTTTT.

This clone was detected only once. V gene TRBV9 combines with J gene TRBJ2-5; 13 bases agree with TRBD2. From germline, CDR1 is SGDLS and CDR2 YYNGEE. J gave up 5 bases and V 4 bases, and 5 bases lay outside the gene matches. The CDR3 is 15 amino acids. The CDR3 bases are TGTGCCAGCAGCCCCCCGACTAGCGGGAGGGAGACCCAGTACTTC. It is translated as CASSPPTSGRETQYF.

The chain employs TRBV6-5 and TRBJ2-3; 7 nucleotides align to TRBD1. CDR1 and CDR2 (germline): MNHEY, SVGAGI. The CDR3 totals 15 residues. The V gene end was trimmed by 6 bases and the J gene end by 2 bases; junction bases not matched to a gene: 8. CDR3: CASSPTGQVTDTQYF. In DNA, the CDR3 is TGTGCCAGCAGCCCGACAGGGCAAGTCACAGATACGCAGTATTTT.

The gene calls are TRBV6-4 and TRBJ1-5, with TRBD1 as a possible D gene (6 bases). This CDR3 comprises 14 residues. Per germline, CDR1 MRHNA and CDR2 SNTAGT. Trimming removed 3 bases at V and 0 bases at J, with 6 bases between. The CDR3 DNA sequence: TGTGCCAGCAGTGAGGGACATAGCAATCAGCCCCAGCATTTT. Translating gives CASSEGHSNQPQHF.

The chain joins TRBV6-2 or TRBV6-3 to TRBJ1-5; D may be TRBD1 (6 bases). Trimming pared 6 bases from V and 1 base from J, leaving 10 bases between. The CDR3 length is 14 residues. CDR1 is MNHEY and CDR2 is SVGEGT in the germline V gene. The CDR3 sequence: CASSHGQSNQPQHF. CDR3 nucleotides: TGTGCCAGCAGCCACGGACAGAGCAATCAGCCCCAGCATTTT.

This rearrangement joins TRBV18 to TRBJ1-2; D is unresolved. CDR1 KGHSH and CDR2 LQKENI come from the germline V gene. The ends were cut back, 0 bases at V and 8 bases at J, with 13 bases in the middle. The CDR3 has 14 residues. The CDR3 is CASSPPRELGGYTF. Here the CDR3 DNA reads TGTGCCAGCTCACCACCGCGGGAGCTGGGGGGCTACACCTTC.

DNA of the CDR3: TGCAGCGTTGAAAAGAAGGGCGGCTCTGAAGCTTTCTTT. This encodes CSVEKKGGSEAFF. V and J are TRBV29-1 and TRBJ1-1, with no clear D. Germline CDR1 is SQVTM and CDR2 is ANQGSEA. V was pared by 2 bases and J by 6 bases, with 13 bases between. The CDR3 runs to 13 residues.

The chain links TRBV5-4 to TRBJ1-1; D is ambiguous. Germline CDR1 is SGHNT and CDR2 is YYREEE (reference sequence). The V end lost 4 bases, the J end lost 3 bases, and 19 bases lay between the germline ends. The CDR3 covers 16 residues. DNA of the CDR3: TGTGCCAGCAGCCCCTTTGGACCAGGTTGGGACACTGAAGCTTTCTTT. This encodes CASSPFGPGWDTEAFF.

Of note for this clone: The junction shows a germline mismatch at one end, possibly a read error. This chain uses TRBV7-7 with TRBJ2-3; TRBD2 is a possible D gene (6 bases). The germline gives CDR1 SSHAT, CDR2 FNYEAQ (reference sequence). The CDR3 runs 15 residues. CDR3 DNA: TGTGCTAGCAGCCCCGGGACTTCTAGCACAGATACGCAGTATTTT. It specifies CASSPGTSSTDTQYF.

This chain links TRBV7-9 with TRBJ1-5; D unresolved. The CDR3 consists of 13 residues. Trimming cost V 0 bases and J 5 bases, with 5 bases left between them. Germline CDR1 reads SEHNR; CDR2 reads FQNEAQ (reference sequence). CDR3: CASSLAEDQPQHF. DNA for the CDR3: TGTGCCAGCAGCTTAGCCGAGGATCAGCCCCAGCATTTT.

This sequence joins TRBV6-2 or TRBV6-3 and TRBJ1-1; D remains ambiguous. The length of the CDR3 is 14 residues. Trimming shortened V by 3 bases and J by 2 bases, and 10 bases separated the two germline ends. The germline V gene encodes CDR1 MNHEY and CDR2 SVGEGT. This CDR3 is CASSYYRENTEAFF. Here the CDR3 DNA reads TGTGCCAGCAGTTATTATCGGGAAAACACTGAAGCTTTCTTT.

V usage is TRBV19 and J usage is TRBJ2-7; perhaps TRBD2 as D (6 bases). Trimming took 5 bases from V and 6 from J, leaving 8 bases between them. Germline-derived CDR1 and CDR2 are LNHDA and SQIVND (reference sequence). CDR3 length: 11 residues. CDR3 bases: TGTGCCAGTAGTCTGGGACTCGAGCAGTACTTC. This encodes CASSLGLEQYF.

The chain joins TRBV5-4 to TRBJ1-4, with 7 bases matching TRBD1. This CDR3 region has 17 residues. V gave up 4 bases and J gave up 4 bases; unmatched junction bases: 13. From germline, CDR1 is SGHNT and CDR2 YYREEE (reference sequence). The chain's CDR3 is CASSPDLTGLGNEKLFF. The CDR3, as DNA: TGTGCCAGCAGCCCGGACCTGACAGGGTTGGGTAATGAAAAACTGTTTTTT.

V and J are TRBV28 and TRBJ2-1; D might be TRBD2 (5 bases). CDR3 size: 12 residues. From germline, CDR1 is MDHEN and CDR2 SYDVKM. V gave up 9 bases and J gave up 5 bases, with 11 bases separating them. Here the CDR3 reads CASWGDNNEQFF. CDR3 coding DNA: TGTGCCAGTTGGGGAGACAACAATGAGCAGTTCTTC.

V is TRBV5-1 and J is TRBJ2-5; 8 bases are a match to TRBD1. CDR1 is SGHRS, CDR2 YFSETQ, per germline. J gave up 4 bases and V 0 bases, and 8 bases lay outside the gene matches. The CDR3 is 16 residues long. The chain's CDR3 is CASSLAPQGAAETQYF. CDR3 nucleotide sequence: TGCGCCAGCAGCTTGGCACCTCAGGGGGCGGCAGAGACCCAGTACTTC.

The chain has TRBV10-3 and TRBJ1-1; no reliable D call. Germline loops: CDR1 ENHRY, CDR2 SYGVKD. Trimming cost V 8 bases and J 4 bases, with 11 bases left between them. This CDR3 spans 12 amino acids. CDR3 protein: CAISAGSTEAFF. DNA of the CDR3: TGTGCCATCTCGGCGGGATCCACTGAAGCTTTCTTT.